Listed below are T cell receptor beta chains from one sample, sequenced in a study of memory CD4+ T cells and cytomegalovirus serostatus. Here immunoSEQ multiplex PCR was the method, and the copy in TCRdb shows in-frame clones only, minus some. The repertoire consists of about 75,000 clones, with roughly 78% occurring once and the leading ten covering about 2.5%. The sequenced sample consisted of memory CD4+ T cells from blood. Receptors were obtained from an adult in good health and CMV-seropositive. CDR3s leave out the opening cysteine and the closing phenylalanine or tryptophan. The order of the fields is V gene, D gene, J gene, CDR3 protein. A D gene is named only where the DNA matches it firmly.

>TRBV7-6|TRBD2|TRBJ2-1
ASSSGLGGISNEQF
>TRBV28|NA|TRBJ2-7
ASSLYGDHNEQY
>TRBV30|TRBD1|TRBJ1-1
AWRGQRNTEAF
>TRBV29-1|NA|TRBJ1-1
GAQGNTEAF
>TRBV6-5|NA|TRBJ1-1
ASSRSMNTEAF
>TRBV7-2|TRBD2|TRBJ2-3
ASSFTSGGSSDTQY
>TRBV10-1|NA|TRBJ2-2
ASSGMRTGELF
>TRBV7-2|NA|TRBJ1-5
ASSRASNQPQH
>TRBV7-6|TRBD1|TRBJ1-2
ASSPGGGANYGYT
>TRBV5-6|NA|TRBJ1-6
ASSPFATPDSPLH
>TRBV5-1|NA|TRBJ1-1
ASSPTDRMNTEAF
>TRBV6-5|TRBD2|TRBJ2-3
ASSTGASGRDTQY
>TRBV18|TRBD1|TRBJ2-3
ASSGDRARTDTQY
>TRBV6-1|TRBD1|TRBJ1-2
ASSEWGDRGGGYT
>TRBV28|NA|TRBJ2-3
ASSPGLPTDTQY
>TRBV7-6|TRBD2|TRBJ2-1
ASSGLSGRSEQF
>TRBV7-9|NA|TRBJ1-1
ASSYTGLGPF
>TRBV9|TRBD1|TRBJ1-2
ASSLTDREAYGYT
>TRBV19|TRBD1|TRBJ1-1
ASRDRGGTEAF
>TRBV19|NA|TRBJ1-4
ASSSQGLFEEKLF
>TRBV15|NA|TRBJ1-1
ATSRDVVSEAF
>TRBV18|NA|TRBJ1-5
ASSTSPGNQPQH
>TRBV28|NA|TRBJ1-3
ASSTIDRGNTIY
>TRBV19|NA|TRBJ1-6
ASRPGQYSPLH
>TRBV2|TRBD2|TRBJ2-2
ASTSTSGNTGELF
>TRBV5-1|NA|TRBJ2-7
ASSLSYSVNEQY
>TRBV20-1|NA|TRBJ1-3
STTLRNTIY
>TRBV20-1|NA|TRBJ2-1
SASLGWQF
>TRBV18|TRBD2|TRBJ2-3
ASSPREGLSTDTQY